Listed below are T cell receptor beta chains from one sample, sequenced in a study of CD8 T cells in Susac syndrome. TCRdb called the immunoSEQ multiplex PCR reads again in MiXCR, with one record for every CDR3 protein. The sample gives some 260,000 distinct CDR3 sequences, just under 95% of which show up once; about 0.071% is in the top ten. The sequenced sample was CD4+ T cells from PBMCs. The receptors here all came from a human donor with multiple sclerosis. Each CDR3 is given with its conserved first and last residue. The D gene is left open where the match is weak. A clone size is listed for some rows: how often the clone was seen (once, few, many), or a class if it is expanded.

v_gene	d_gene	j_gene	abundance	CDR3aa	CDR3nt
TRBV10-3	NA	TRBJ2-6	NA	CAISDGVPGANVLTF	TGTGCCATCAGTGACGGGGTGCCTGGGGCCAACGTCCTGACTTTC
TRBV10-3	NA	TRBJ1-2	NA	CAISDSDRLNNYGYTF	TGTGCCATCAGTGATTCGGACAGACTGAATAACTATGGCTACACCTTC
TRBV9	TRBD1	TRBJ1-2	few	CATGTGGLLEGYTF	TGTGCCACGGGGACAGGGGGCCTCCTCGAAGGCTACACCTTC
TRBV4-2	NA	TRBJ2-1	NA	CASSQDAALPKTNEQFF	TGTGCCAGCAGCCAAGATGCTGCACTACCAAAGACAAATGAGCAGTTCTTC
TRBV29-1	NA	TRBJ2-4	NA	CSVAQGRGNIQYF	TGCAGCGTTGCCCAGGGGCGCGGGAACATTCAGTACTTC
TRBV9	NA	TRBJ2-5	NA	CASSARGAGGETQYF	TGTGCCAGCAGCGCCCGGGGGGCCGGCGGAGAGACCCAGTACTTC
TRBV5-4	NA	TRBJ2-2	NA	CASSPPRGTGELFF	TGTGCCAGCAGCCCCCCTAGGGGGACCGGGGAGCTGTTTTTT
TRBV10-1	TRBD1	TRBJ2-1	NA	CASSGSLGQGRDEQFF	TGCGCCAGCAGTGGATCTCTGGGACAGGGAAGGGATGAGCAGTTCTTC
TRBV6-1	TRBD1	TRBJ1-1	NA	CASSRLTGGISRDTEAFF	TGTGCCAGCAGCCGACTGACAGGGGGAATAAGTCGAGACACTGAAGCTTTCTTT
TRBV3-1	NA	TRBJ1-5	NA	CASSQDAGIQPQHF	TGTGCCAGCAGCCAAGACGCAGGGATCCAGCCCCAGCATTTT
TRBV7-8	TRBD2	TRBJ2-5	NA	CASSPRVGTSGSETQYF	TGTGCCAGCAGCCCCCGGGTCGGGACTAGCGGGAGTGAGACCCAGTACTTC
TRBV5-6	TRBD2	TRBJ2-1	once	CASSSGLAAYNEQFF	TGTGCCAGCAGCTCGGGGCTAGCGGCCTACAATGAGCAGTTCTTC
TRBV7-6	NA	TRBJ1-1	few	CASSGQYTEAFF	TGTGCCAGCAGTGGGCAATACACTGAAGCTTTCTTT
TRBV9	TRBD1	TRBJ1-5	NA	CASSAESPGQGACNQPQHF	TGTGCCAGCAGCGCCGAAAGTCCGGGACAGGGGGCTTGCAATCAGCCCCAGCATTTT